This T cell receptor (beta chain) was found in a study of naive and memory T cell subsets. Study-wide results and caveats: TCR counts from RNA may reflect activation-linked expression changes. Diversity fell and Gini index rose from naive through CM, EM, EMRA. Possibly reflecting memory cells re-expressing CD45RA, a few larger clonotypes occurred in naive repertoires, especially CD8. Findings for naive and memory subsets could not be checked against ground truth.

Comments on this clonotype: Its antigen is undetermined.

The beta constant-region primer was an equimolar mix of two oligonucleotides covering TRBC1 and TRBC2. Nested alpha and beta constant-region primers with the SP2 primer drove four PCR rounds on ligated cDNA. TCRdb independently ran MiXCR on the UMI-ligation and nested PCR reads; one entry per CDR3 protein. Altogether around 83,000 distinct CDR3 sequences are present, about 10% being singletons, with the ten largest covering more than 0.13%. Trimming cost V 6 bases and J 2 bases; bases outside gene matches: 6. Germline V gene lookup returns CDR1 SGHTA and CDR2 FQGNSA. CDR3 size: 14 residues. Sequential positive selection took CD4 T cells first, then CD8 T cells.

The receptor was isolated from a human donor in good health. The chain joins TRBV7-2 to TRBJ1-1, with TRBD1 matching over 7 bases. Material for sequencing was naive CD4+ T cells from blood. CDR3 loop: CASRIGQANTEAFF. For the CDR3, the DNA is TGTGCCAGCAGGATTGGACAGGCCAACACTGAAGCTTTCTTT.